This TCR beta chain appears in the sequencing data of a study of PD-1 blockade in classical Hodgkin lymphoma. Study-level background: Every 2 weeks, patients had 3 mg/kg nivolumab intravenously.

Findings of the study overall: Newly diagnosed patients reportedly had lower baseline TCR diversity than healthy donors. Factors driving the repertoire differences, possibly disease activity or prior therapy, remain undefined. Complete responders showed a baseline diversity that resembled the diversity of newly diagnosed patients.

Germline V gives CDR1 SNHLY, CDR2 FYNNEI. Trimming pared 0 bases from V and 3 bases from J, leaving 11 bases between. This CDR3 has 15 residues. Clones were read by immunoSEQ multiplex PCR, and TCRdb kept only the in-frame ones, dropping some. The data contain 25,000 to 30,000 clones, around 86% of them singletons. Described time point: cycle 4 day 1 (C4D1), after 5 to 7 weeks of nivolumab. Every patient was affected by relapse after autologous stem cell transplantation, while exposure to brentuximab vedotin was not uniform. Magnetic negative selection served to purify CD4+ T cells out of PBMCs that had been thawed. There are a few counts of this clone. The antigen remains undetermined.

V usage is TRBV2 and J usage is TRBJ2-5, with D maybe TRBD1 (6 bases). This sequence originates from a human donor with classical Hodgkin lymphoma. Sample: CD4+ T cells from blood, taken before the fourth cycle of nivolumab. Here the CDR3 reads CASSEALRTEETQYF. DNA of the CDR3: TGTGCCAGCAGTGAAGCGCTTCGGACAGAAGAGACCCAGTACTTC.